This T cell receptor beta chain was captured in a study of blood T cell repertoires in COVID-19. Study-level information: Collection of acute and convalescent COVID-19 samples took place in the United States, Italy and Spain. PBMCs, B-cell-depleted T cells, or T cells provided the cDNA or gDNA that made up the material.

As originally analysed: The authors estimated nucleated cell counts from reference gene primer amplification. The assay was immunoSEQ multiplex PCR, and TCRdb's table has in-frame clones only and misses some. V, J and clone size are those of that table, while D and trimming were read from the DNA. The repertoire holds 200,000 to 250,000 clones, with around 80% as singletons. CDR1 SGHRS and CDR2 YFSETQ come from the germline V gene. This CDR3 is built from 15 residues. V dropped 4 bases and J dropped 6 bases, with 16 bases sitting between them. The rearrangement joins TRBV5-1 to TRBJ2-2; TRBD1 is a possible D gene (7 bases). This clonotype was obtained from a woman aged 35 to 49 with active or convalescent COVID-19. The sequencing input was peripheral blood. The CDR3 spells CASSPRGAGAGELFF. The CDR3 nucleotides read TGCGCCAGCAGCCCCAGGGGGGCAGGCGCCGGGGAGCTGTTTTTT.